The entry below gives a single TCR beta chain sequence along with its context. The authors extracted at least 6 micrograms of total RNA per sample. This record belongs to a study of blood T cells in healthy people across ages. CDR3 length: 15 amino acids. The V and J ends lost 4 bases and 2 bases respectively, with 14 bases between them. Per the germline V gene, CDR1 is LGHDT and CDR2 is YNNKEL (reference sequence). Sample-barcoded 5' priming and a J-beta primer mix drove a second PCR of about 7 to 11 cycles. Via MiXCR, TCRdb re-called the 5' RACE reads, giving one row per CDR3 protein. The table lists around 620,000 distinct CDR3 sequences, 27% of them singletons, with around a sixth in the top ten.

Source material: blood. This TCR came from a woman aged 65 to 85 in good health. This sequence joins TRBV3-1 and TRBJ1-1, with D tentatively TRBD1 (5 bases). The CDR3 region is CASSRPRGVNTEAFF. The CDR3 nucleotides are TGTGCCAGCAGCCGTCCACGAGGGGTAAACACTGAAGCTTTCTTT.